This T cell receptor beta chain was identified during a study of blood T cell repertoires in COVID-19. Study context: Samples of COVID-19 (acute and convalescent) were obtained from the United States, Italy and Spain. Sample material is recorded as cDNA or gDNA derived from T cells, B-cell-depleted T cells, or PBMCs.

Authors' methods: Counts of nucleated cells, estimated from reference gene primer amplification, were obtained. The data were produced by immunoSEQ multiplex PCR, yet TCRdb's version contains in-frame clones alone and is incomplete. The V and J calls and clone size were taken over from that table, and D and trimming were inferred from the DNA. The table has 90,000 to 140,000 clones, roughly 80% seen once. Germline lookup yields CDR1 SQVTM and CDR2 ANQGSEA. V shed 0 bases, J shed 6 bases, and the junction held 9 bases outside the gene matches. The CDR3 sequence is 15 residues long. This TCR was sampled from a woman of 80 years or more with acute or convalescent COVID-19. J is TRBJ2-7 and V is TRBV29-1, with 9 bases identical to TRBD2. Specimen: peripheral blood. The CDR3: CSVEDLASGIAEQYF. The DNA of the CDR3 is TGCAGCGTTGAAGATTTGGCTAGCGGGATCGCCGAGCAGTACTTC.